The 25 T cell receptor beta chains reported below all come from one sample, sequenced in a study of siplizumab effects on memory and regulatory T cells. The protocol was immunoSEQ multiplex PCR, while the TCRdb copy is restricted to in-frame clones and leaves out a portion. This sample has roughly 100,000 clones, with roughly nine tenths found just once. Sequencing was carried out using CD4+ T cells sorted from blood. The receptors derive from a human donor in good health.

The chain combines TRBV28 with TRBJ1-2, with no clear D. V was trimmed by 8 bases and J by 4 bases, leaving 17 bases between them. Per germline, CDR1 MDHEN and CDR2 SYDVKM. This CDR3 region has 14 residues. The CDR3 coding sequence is TGTGCCAGCGGTAGAGCCCACCTTGTCTATGGCTACACCTTC. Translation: CASGRAHLVYGYTF.

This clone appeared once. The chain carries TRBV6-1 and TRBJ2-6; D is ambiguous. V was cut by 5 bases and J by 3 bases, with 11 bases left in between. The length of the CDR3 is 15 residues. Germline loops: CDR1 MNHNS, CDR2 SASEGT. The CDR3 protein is CASSKVGGGANVLTF. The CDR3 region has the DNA TGTGCCAGCAGTAAAGTGGGCGGTGGGGCCAACGTCCTGACTTTC.

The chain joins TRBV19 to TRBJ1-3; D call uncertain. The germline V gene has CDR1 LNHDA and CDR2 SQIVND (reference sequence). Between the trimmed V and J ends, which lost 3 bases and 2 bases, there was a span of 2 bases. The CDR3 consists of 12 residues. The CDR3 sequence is CASSIPGNTIYF. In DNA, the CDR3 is TGTGCCAGTAGTATTCCTGGAAACACCATATATTTT.

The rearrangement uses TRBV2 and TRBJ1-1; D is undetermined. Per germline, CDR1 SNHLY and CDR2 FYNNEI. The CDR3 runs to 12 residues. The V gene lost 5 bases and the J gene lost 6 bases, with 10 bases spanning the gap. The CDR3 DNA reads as TGTGCCAGCAGTCGGGGTGGCGCTGAAGCTTTCTTT. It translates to CASSRGGAEAFF. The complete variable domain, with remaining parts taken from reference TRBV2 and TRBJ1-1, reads EPEVTQTPSHQVTQMGQEVILRCVPISNHLYFYWYRQILGQKVEFLVSFYNNEISEKSEIFDDQFSVERPDGSNFTLKIRSTKLEDSAMYFCASSRGGAEAFFGQGTRLTVV.

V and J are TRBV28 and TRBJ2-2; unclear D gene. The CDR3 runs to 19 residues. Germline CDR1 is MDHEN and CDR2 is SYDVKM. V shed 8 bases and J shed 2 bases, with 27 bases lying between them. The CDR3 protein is CASQPATKRASRNTGELFF. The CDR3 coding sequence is TGTGCCAGCCAACCCGCGACCAAACGTGCGTCCCGTAACACCGGGGAGCTGTTTTTT.

The CDR3 reads CASSQTDSSGNTIYF. The CDR3 region has the DNA TGTGCCAGCAGCCAGACAGATAGCTCTGGAAACACCATATATTTT. This chain connects TRBV5-6 to TRBJ1-3; tentatively, D is TRBD1 (5 bases). CDR1 SGHDT and CDR2 YYEEEE come from the germline V gene. This CDR3 spans 15 amino acids. V lost 4 bases to trimming and J lost 0 bases, with 11 bases between them.

The CDR3, as DNA: TGTGCCAGCAGCTCCCCTCCCGGGGAAGGGGTAATGAACACTGAAGCTTTCTTT. It is translated as CASSSPPGEGVMNTEAFF. The chain couples TRBV7-9 to TRBJ1-1, with a weak D call TRBD1 (5 bases). V was cut by 4 bases and J by 0 bases, with 21 bases left in between. CDR1 is SEHNR, CDR2 FQNEAQ, per germline (reference sequence). This CDR3 has 18 amino acids.

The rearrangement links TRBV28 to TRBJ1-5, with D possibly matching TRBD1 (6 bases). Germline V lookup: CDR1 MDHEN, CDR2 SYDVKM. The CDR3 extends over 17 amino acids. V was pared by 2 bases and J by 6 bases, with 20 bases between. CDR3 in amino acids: CASSLLLGGGQGQPQHF. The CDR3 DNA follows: TGTGCCAGCAGTTTACTCTTGGGGGGGGGCCAGGGTCAGCCCCAGCATTTT. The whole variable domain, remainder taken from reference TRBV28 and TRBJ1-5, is DVKVTQSSRYLVKRTGEKVFLECVQDMDHENMFWYRQDPGLGLRLIYFSYDVKMKEKGDIPEGYSVSREKKERFSLILESASTNQTSMYLCASSLLLGGGQGQPQHFGDGTRLSIL.

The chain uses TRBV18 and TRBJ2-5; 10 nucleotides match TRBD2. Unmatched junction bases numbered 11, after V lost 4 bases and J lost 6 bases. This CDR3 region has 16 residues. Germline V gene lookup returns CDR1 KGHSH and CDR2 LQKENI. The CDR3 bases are TGTGCCAGCTCACTAGATGCTAGCGGGAGTAGGAAGACCCAGTACTTC. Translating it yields CASSLDASGSRKTQYF.

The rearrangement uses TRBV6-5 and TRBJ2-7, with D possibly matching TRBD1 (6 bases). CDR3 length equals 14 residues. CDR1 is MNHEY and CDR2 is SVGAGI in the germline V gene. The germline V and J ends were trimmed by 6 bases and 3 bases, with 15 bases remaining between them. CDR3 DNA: TGTGCCAGCAGGGCACAGGGTCTCGACTACGAGCAGTACTTC. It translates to CASRAQGLDYEQYF.

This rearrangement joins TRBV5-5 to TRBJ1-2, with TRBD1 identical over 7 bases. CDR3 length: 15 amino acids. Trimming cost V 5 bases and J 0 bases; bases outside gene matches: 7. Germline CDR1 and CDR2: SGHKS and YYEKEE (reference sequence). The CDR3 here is CASSPRQGANYGYTF. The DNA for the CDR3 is TGTGCCAGCAGTCCCAGACAGGGCGCTAACTATGGCTACACCTTC.

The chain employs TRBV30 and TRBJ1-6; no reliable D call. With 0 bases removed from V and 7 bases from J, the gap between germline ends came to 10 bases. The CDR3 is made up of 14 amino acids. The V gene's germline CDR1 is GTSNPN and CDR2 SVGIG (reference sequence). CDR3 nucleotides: TGTGCCTGGAGTGTACGATCGTCGAATTCACCCCTCCACTTT. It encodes CAWSVRSSNSPLHF.

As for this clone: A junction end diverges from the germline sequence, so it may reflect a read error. DNA of the CDR3: TGTGCCAGTAGTACGGACATCAGGGACCCTACGCACTTC. It encodes CASSTDIRDPTHF. The gene calls are TRBV19 and TRBJ2-4, with D possibly being TRBD1 or TRBD2 (5 bases each). The CDR3 extends over 13 amino acids. CDR1 and CDR2 from the germline V gene are LNHDA and SQIVND (reference sequence). Drawing the rest from reference TRBV19 and TRBJ2-4, the complete variable domain is DGGITQSPKYLFRKEGQNVTLSCEQNLNHDAMYWYRQDPGQGLRLIYYSQIVNDFQKGDIAEGYSVSREKKESFPLTVTSAQKNPTAFYLCASSTDIRDPTHFGAGTRLSVL.

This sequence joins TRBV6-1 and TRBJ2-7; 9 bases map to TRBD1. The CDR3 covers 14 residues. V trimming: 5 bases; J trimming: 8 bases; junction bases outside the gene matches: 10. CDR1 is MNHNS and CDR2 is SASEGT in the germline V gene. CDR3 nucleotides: TGTGCCAGCAGTTGGCGGGACAGGGAAGGGCAGCAGTACTTC. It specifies CASSWRDREGQQYF.

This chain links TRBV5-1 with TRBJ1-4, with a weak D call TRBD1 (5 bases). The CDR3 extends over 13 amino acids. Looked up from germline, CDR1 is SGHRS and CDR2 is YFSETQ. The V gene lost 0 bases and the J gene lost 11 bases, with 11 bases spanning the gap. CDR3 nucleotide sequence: TGCGCCAGCAGCTTGGGGGACGACGGGAAACTGTTTTTT. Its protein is CASSLGDDGKLFF. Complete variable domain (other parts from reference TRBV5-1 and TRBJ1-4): KAGVTQTPRYLIKTRGQQVTLSCSPISGHRSVSWYQQTPGQGLQFLFEYFSETQRNKGNFPGRFSGRQFSNSRSEMNVSTLELGDSALYLCASSLGDDGKLFFGSGTQLSVL.

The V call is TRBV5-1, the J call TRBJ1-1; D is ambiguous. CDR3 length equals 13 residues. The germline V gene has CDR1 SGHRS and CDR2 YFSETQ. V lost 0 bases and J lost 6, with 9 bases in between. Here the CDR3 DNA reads TGCGCCAGCAGCTTGGCTGTTTCCGCTGAAGCTTTCTTT. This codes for CASSLAVSAEAFF.

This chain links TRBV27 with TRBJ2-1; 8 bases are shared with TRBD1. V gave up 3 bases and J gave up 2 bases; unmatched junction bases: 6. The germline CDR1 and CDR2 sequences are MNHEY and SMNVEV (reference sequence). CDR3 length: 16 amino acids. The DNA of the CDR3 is TGTGCCAGCAGTTTGAAGGGACAGGTTCCCTACAATGAGCAGTTCTTC. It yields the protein CASSLKGQVPYNEQFF.

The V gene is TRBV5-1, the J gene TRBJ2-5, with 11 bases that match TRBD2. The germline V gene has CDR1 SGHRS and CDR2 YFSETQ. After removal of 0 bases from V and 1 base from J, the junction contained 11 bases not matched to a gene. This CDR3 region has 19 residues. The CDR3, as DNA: TGCGCCAGCAGCTTGGCCGGGCTAGCGGGAGGCAAGATCCAAGAGACCCAGTACTTC. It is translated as CASSLAGLAGGKIQETQYF.

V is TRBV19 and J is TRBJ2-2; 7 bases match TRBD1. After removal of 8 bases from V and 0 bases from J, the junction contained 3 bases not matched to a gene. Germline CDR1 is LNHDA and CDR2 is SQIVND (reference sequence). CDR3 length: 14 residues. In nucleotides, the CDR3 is TGTGCCAGTTGGGACAGATCGAACACCGGGGAGCTGTTTTTT. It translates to CASWDRSNTGELFF.

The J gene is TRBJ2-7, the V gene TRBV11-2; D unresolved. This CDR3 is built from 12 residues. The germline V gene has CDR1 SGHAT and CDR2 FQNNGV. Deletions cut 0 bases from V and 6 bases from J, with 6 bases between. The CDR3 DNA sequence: TGTGCCAGCAGCTTAGATACGAGCGAGCAGTACTTC. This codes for CASSLDTSEQYF. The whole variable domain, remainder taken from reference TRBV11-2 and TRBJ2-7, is EAGVAQSPRYKIIEKRQSVAFWCNPISGHATLYWYQQILGQGPKLLIQFQNNGVVDDSQLPKDRFSAERLKGVDSTLKIQPAKLEDSAVYLCASSLDTSEQYFGPGTRLTVT.

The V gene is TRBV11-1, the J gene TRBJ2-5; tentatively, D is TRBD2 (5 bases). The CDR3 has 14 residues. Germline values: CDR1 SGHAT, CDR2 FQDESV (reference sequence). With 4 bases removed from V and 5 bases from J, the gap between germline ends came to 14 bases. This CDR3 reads CASSSGIADETQYF. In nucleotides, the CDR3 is TGTGCCAGCAGCTCGGGGATAGCAGACGAGACCCAGTACTTC.

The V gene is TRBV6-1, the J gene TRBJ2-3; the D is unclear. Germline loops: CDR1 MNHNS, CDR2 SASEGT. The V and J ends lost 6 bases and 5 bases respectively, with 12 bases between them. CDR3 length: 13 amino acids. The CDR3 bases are TGTGCCAGCAGCAACCACCAGAGAGATACGCAGTATTTT. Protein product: CASSNHQRDTQYF.

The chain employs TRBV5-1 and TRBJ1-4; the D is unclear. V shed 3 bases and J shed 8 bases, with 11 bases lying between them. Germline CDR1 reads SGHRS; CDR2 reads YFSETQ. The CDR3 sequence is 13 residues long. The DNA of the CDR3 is TGCGCCAGCAGCTCGGCGAGGGAAGAAAAACTGTTTTTT. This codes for CASSSAREEKLFF.

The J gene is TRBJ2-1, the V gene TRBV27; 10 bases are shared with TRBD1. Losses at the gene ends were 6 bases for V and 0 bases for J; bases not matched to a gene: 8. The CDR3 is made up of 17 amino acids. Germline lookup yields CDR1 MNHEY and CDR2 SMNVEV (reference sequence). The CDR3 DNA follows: TGTGCCAGCAGCCGCGGGACAGGGGCTAGCTCCTACAATGAGCAGTTCTTC. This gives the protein CASSRGTGASSYNEQFF.

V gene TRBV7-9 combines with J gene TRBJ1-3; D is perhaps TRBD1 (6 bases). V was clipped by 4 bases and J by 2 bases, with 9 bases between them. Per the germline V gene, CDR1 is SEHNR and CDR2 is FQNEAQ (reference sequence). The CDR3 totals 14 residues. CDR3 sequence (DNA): TGTGCCAGCAGCTATCCAGGGGCTGGAAACACCATATATTTT. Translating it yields CASSYPGAGNTIYF.